This TCR beta chain was recorded in a study of blood T cells in healthy people across ages. Study-level points and caveats: Diversity of TCR beta per million T cells declined in a roughly linear way with age.

Through a sample-barcoded 5' primer and a J-beta primer mix, a second PCR was run for roughly 6 to 11 cycles. MiXCR, applied by TCRdb to the 5' RACE reads, yields one record per CDR3 protein. In the table there are some 1,800,000 distinct CDR3 sequences, approximately 39% of which are singletons. The germline V gene encodes CDR1 LNHNV and CDR2 YYDKDF (reference sequence). The CDR3 covers 14 residues. This clonotype appeared once. What it binds is unknown. Source material: blood. The sequence came from a human donor in good health. V usage is TRBV15 and J usage is TRBJ2-1; tentatively, D is TRBD2 (6 bases). The J call is in doubt because the DNA end fits TRBJ2-7 better. CDR3 nucleotides: TGTGCCACCAACCCTGGGACTGATTACAATGAGCAGTACTTC. Protein product: CATNPGTDYNEQYF.